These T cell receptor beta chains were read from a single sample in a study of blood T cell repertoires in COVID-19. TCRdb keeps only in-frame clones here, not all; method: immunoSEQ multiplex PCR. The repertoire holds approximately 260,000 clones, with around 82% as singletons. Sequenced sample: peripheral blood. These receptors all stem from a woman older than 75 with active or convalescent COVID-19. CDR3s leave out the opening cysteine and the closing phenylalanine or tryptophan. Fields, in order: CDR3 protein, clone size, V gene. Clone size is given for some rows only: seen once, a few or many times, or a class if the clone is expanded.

CDR3aa: ASRGALTDTQY; abundance: NA; v_gene: TRBV2
CDR3aa: ASSPLGGTEAF; abundance: NA; v_gene: TRBV18
CDR3aa: ASSPGLANTDTQY; abundance: NA; v_gene: TRBV19
CDR3aa: ASSSSGVPKNIQY; abundance: NA; v_gene: TRBV28
CDR3aa: ASSRDRGNSPLH; abundance: NA; v_gene: TRBV6-4
CDR3aa: ASSLVGGGNQPQH; abundance: NA; v_gene: TRBV4-1
CDR3aa: ASSRATVGGQLGEQY; abundance: NA; v_gene: TRBV7-6
CDR3aa: ASSYGWRSSYEQY; abundance: few; v_gene: TRBV6-5
CDR3aa: ASSFAGTGNTEAF; abundance: NA; v_gene: TRBV19
CDR3aa: ASIIGGPNTEAF; abundance: NA; v_gene: TRBV2